This T cell receptor (beta chain) appears in the sequencing data of a study of sequential checkpoint blockade in melanoma. The table lists this clone with a few counts. As for treatment: randomized to nivolumab then ipilimumab (arm A) or the reverse (arm B). Germline CDR1 LNHDA, CDR2 SQIVND (reference sequence). The CDR3 sequence is 14 residues long. Trimming stripped 6 bases from V and 5 bases from J, with 14 bases between. Data came from immunoSEQ multiplex PCR; TCRdb stores just in-frame clones and leaves some out. The table shows under 20,000 clones, with around four fifths occurring only once. The rearrangement links TRBV19 to TRBJ1-5; D might be TRBD1 (6 bases). Sample: CD8+ T cells sorted from blood (inferred from file names), taken from a patient given nivolumab and ipilimumab in sequence. This TCR was sampled from a human donor with melanoma. The CDR3 sequence is CASSKTGFYQPQHF. DNA of the CDR3: TGTGCCAGTAGCAAGACAGGATTTTATCAGCCCCAGCATTTT.